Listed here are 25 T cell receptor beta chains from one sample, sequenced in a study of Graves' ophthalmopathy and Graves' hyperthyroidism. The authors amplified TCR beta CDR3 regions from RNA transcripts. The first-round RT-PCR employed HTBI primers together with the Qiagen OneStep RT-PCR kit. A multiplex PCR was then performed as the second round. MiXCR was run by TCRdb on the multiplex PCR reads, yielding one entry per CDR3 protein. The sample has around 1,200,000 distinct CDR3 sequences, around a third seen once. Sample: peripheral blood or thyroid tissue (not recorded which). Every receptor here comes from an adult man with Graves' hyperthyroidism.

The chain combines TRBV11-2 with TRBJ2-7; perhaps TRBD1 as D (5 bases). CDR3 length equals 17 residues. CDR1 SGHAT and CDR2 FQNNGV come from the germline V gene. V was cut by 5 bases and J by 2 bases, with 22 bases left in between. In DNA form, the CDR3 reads TGTGCCAGCAGCCAAGAGCCATTTCTAAGGGGCGCCTACGAGCAGTACTTC. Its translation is CASSQEPFLRGAYEQYF.

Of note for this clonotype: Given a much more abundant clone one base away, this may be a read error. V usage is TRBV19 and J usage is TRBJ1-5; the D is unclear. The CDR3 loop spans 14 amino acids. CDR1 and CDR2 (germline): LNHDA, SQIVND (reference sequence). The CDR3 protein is CVSSRDESNQPQHF. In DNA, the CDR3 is TGTGTCAGTAGTCGGGATGAAAGCAATCAGCCCCAGCATTTT.

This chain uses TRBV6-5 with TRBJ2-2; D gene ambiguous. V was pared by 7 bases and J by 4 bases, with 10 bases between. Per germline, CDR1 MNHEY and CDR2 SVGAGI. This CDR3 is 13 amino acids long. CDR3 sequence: CASMTLVTGELFF. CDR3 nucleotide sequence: TGTGCCAGCATGACACTCGTCACCGGGGAGCTGTTTTTT.

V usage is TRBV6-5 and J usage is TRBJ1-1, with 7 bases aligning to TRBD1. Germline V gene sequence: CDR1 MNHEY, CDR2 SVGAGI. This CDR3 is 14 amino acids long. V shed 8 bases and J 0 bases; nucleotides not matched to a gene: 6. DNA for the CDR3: TGTGCCAGCGGACCGGGACAGATGAACACTGAAGCTTTCTTT. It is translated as CASGPGQMNTEAFF.

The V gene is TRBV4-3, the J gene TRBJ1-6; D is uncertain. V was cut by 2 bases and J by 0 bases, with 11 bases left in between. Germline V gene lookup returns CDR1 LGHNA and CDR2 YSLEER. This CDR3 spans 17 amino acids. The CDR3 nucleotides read TGCGCCAGCAGCCAATCGGTACGGGGCTCCTATAATTCACCCCTCCACTTT. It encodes CASSQSVRGSYNSPLHF.

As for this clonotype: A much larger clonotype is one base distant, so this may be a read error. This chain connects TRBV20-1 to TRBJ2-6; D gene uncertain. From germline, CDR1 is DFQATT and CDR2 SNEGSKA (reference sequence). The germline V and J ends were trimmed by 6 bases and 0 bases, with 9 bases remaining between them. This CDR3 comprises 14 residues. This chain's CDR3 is CSARPPSGANVLTF. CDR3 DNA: TGCAGTGCCAGACCGCCCTCTGGGGCCAACGTCCTGACTTTC.

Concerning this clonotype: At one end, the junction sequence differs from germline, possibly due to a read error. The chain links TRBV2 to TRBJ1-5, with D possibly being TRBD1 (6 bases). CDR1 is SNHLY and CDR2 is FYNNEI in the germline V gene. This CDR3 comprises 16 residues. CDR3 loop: CACSANSRGLDQPQHF. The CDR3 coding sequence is TGTGCCTGCAGTGCTAATTCCAGGGGTTTAGATCAGCCCCAGCATTTT.

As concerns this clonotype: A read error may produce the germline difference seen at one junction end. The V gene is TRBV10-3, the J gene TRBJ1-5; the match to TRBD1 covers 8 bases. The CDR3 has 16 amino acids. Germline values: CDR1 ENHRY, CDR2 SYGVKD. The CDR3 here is CASSEGVGTGYQPQHF. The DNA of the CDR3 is TGTGCCAGCAGTGAAGGAGTAGGGACAGGATACCAGCCCCAGCATTTT.

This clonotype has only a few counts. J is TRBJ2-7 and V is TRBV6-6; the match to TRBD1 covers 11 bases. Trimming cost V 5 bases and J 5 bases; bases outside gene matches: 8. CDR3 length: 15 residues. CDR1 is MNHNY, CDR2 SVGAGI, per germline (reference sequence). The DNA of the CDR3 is TGTGCCAGCAGTCCTTTCCGGGACAGGGGGGACGAGCAGTACTTC. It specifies CASSPFRDRGDEQYF.

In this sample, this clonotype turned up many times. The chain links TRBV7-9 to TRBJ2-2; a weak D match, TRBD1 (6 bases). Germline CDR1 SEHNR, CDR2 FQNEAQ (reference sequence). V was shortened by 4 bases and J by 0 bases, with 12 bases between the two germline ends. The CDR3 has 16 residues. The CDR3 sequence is CASSYARTANTGELFF. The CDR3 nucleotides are TGTGCCAGCAGCTACGCGCGGACAGCGAACACCGGGGAGCTGTTTTTT. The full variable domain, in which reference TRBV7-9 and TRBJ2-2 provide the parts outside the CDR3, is DTGVSQNPRHKITKRGQNVTFRCDPISEHNRLYWYRQTLGQGPEFLTYFQNEAQLEKSRLLSDRFSAERPKGSFSTLEIQRTEQGDSAMYLCASSYARTANTGELFFGEGSRLTVL.

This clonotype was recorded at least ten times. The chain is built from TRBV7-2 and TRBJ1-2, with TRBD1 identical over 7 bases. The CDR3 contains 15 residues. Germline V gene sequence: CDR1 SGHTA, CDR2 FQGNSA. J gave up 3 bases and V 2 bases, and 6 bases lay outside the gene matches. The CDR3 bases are TGTGCCAGCAGCTTAATAGGGGGCGCGGACTATGGCTACACCTTC. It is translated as CASSLIGGADYGYTF.

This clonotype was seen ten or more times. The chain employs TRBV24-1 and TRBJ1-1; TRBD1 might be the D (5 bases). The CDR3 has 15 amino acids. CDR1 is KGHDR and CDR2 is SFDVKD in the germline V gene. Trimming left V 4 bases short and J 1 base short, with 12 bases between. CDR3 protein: CATSDSGTGNTEAFF. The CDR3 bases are TGTGCCACCAGTGACTCCGGGACGGGGAACACTGAAGCTTTCTTT.

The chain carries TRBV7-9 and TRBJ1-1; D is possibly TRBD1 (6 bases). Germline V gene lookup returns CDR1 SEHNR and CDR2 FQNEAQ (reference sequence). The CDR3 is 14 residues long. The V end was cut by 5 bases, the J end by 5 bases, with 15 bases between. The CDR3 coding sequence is TGTGCCAGCAGCCTCACAGGGTTATGGACTGAAGCTTTCTTT. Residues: CASSLTGLWTEAFF.

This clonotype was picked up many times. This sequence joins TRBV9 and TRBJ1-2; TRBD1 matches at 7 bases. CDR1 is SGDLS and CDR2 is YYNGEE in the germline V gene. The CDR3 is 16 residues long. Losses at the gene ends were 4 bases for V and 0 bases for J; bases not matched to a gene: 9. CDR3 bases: TGTGCCAGCAGCCCCCGGGGACAGCCATCTAACTATGGCTACACCTTC. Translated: CASSPRGQPSNYGYTF.

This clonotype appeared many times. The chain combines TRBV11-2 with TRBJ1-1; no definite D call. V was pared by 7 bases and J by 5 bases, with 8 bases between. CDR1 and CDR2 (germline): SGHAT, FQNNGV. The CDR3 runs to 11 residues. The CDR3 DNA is TGTGCCAGCACCTCACCTACTGAAGCTTTCTTT. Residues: CASTSPTEAFF. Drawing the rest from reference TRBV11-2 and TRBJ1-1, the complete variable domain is EAGVAQSPRYKIIEKRQSVAFWCNPISGHATLYWYQQILGQGPKLLIQFQNNGVVDDSQLPKDRFSAERLKGVDSTLKIQPAKLEDSAVYLCASTSPTEAFFGQGTRLTVV.

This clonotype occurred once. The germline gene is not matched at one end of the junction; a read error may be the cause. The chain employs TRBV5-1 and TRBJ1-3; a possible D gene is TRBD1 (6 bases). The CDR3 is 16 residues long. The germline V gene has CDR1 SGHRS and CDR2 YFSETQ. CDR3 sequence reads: CASSLDSPNSGNTIYF. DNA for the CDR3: TGTGCCAGCAGCTTGGACAGTCCCAACTCTGGAAACACCATATATTTT.

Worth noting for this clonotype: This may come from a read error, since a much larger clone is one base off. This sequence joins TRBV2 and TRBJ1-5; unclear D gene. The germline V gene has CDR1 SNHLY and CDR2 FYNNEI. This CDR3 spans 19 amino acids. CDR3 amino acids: CASSEALLIPLYSNQPRHF. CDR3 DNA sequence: TGTGCCAGCAGTGAAGCGCTTCTGATACCCCTTTATAGCAATCAGCCCCGGCATTTT.

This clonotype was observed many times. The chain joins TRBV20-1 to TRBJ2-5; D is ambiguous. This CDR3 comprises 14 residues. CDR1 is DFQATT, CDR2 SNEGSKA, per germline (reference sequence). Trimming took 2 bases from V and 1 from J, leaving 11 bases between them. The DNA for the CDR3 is TGCAGTGCTAGACCGCGACGGAGCCAAGAGACCCAGTACTTC. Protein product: CSARPRRSQETQYF.

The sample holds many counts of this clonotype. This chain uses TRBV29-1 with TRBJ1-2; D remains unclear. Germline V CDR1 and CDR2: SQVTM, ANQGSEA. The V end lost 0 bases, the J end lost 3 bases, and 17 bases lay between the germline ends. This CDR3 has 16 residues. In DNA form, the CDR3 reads TGCAGCGTTGAAGAGAGATCGGGCCGGGTGGACTATGGCTACACCTTC. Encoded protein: CSVEERSGRVDYGYTF.

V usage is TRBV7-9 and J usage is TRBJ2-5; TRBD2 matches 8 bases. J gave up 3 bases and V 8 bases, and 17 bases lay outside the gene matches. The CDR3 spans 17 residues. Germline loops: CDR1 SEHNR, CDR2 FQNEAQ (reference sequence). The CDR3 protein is CASSPPRKRGWKETQYF. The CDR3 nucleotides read TGTGCCAGCTCACCACCGCGCAAGCGGGGGTGGAAAGAGACCCAGTACTTC.

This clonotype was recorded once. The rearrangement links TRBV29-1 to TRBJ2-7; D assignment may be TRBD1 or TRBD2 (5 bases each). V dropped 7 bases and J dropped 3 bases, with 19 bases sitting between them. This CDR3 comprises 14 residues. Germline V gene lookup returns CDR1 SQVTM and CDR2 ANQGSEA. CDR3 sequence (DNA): TGCAGCGCCCGGCTGGCAGGGAGTATCTACGAGCAGTACTTC. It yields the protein CSARLAGSIYEQYF.

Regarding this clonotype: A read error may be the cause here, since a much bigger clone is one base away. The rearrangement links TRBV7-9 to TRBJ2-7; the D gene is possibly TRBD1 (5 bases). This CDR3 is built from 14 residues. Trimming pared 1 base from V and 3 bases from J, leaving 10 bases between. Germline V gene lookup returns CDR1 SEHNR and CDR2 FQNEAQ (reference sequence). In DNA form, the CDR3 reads TGTGCCAGCAGCTTAGATCAGGGTCACTACGAGCAGTACTTC. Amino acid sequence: CASSLDQGHYEQYF.

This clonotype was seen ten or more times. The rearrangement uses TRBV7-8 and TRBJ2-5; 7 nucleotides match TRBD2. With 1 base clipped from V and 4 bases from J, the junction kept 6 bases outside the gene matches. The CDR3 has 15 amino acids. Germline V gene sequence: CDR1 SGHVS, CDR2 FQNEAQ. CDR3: CASSLVAGVGETQYF. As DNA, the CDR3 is TGTGCCAGCAGCTTAGTGGCGGGAGTCGGAGAGACCCAGTACTTC.

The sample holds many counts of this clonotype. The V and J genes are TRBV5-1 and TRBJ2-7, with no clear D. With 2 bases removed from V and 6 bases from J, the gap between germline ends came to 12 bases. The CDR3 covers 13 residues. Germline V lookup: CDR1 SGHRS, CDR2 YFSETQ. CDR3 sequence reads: CASSFNSVGEQYF. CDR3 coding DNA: TGCGCCAGCAGCTTCAACAGTGTAGGCGAGCAGTACTTC.

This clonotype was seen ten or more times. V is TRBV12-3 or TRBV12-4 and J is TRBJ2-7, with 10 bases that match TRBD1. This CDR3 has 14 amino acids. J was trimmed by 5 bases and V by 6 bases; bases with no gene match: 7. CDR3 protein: CASSSDRGLDEQYF. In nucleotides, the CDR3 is TGTGCCAGCAGCTCCGACAGGGGGCTCGACGAGCAGTACTTC.